This TCR beta chain appears in the sequencing data of a study of shared clonotypes between healthy human individuals. The junction had 9 bases not matched to a gene; V was cut back by 0 bases and J by 4 bases. CDR3 size: 17 residues. CDR1 and CDR2 (germline): SGHRS, YFSETQ. Repertoires were generated with immunoSEQ multiplex PCR, while TCRdb's copy carries only in-frame clones and drops some. The sample records over a million clones, around 75% being singletons. This sequence joins TRBV5-1 and TRBJ2-3, with TRBD2 matching over 9 bases. The sequence came from a young man in good health. The material sequenced was memory CD4+ T cells sorted from blood. Subset denoted: CD45RA-negative fraction. The DNA for the CDR3 is TGCGCCAGCAGCTTGGTATTGCGGGAGGGTCGGGCAGATACGCAGTATTTT. It translates to CASSLVLREGRADTQYF.